This is a list of T cell receptor beta chains from one sample in a study of cytomegalovirus exposure and HLA in healthy donors. TCRdb's table, derived via immunoSEQ multiplex PCR, lists solely in-frame clones and lacks some. The profile covers a few hundred thousand clones, with 80% to 85% appearing a single time and about 8% taken by the ten largest. The sequenced material came from PBMCs. Every receptor here comes from a woman aged 60-75 years in good health and CMV-seropositive. CDR3s include the opening cysteine and the closing phenylalanine or tryptophan. Each record gives: CDR3 length, clone size, J gene, V gene, D gene, CDR3 protein, CDR3 DNA. The D gene is left open where the match is weak. A clone size is listed for some rows: how often the clone was seen (once, few, many), or a class if it is expanded.

cdr3_length: 15
clone_size: NA
j_call: TRBJ2-2
v_call: TRBV18
d_call: NA
cdr3_aa: CASSPSRGNTGELFF
cdr3_nt: TGTGCCAGCTCACCCTCTCGAGGGAACACCGGGGAGCTGTTTTTT

cdr3_length: 15
clone_size: NA
j_call: TRBJ1-4
v_call: TRBV5-5
d_call: TRBD1
cdr3_aa: CASSLVGGGIEKLFF
cdr3_nt: TGTGCCAGCAGCTTGGTAGGGGGCGGGATCGAAAAACTGTTTTTT

cdr3_length: 16
clone_size: NA
j_call: TRBJ2-3
v_call: TRBV7-3
d_call: NA
cdr3_aa: CASSLFPSVSTDTQYF
cdr3_nt: TGTGCCAGCAGCTTATTTCCTAGCGTTAGCACAGATACGCAGTATTTT

cdr3_length: 18
clone_size: NA
j_call: TRBJ2-3
v_call: TRBV7-3
d_call: NA
cdr3_aa: CASSLRPLAGTSTDTQYF
cdr3_nt: TGTGCCAGCAGCTTAAGGCCCCTCGCCGGGACTAGCACAGATACGCAGTATTTT

cdr3_length: 15
clone_size: NA
j_call: TRBJ2-2
v_call: TRBV11-1
d_call: NA
cdr3_aa: CASSLARGFTGELFF
cdr3_nt: TGTGCCAGCAGCTTAGCGCGGGGCTTCACCGGGGAGCTGTTTTTT

cdr3_length: 13
clone_size: NA
j_call: TRBJ1-2
v_call: TRBV27
d_call: NA
cdr3_aa: CASSLYGTGGYTF
cdr3_nt: TGTGCCAGCAGTTTATACGGGACTGGGGGCTACACCTTC

cdr3_length: 18
clone_size: NA
j_call: TRBJ2-5
v_call: TRBV5-1
d_call: TRBD2
cdr3_aa: CASSFGTSGRAPRETQYF
cdr3_nt: TGCGCCAGCAGCTTCGGCACTAGCGGGAGGGCTCCCCGAGAGACCCAGTACTTC

cdr3_length: 15
clone_size: NA
j_call: TRBJ2-1
v_call: TRBV13
d_call: TRBD2
cdr3_aa: CASSPRAGPYNEQFF
cdr3_nt: TGTGCCAGCAGCCCAAGAGCGGGACCATACAATGAGCAGTTCTTC

cdr3_length: 17
clone_size: NA
j_call: TRBJ2-2
v_call: TRBV27
d_call: NA
cdr3_aa: CASSFSISTVATGELFF
cdr3_nt: TGTGCCAGCAGTTTCTCCATCTCCACGGTTGCCACCGGGGAGCTGTTTTTT

cdr3_length: 14
clone_size: once
j_call: TRBJ2-7
v_call: TRBV6-5
d_call: NA
cdr3_aa: CASSSGTPTYEQYF
cdr3_nt: TGTGCCAGCAGCTCCGGGACACCGACCTACGAGCAGTACTTC

cdr3_length: 14
clone_size: NA
j_call: TRBJ2-7
v_call: TRBV18
d_call: NA
cdr3_aa: CASSPQNRDNEQYF
cdr3_nt: TGTGCCAGCTCACCACAGAATCGGGATAACGAGCAGTACTTC

cdr3_length: 15
clone_size: once
j_call: TRBJ2-3
v_call: TRBV5-1
d_call: TRBD2
cdr3_aa: CASSLGLAGGGTQYF
cdr3_nt: TGCGCCAGCAGCTTGGGACTAGCGGGAGGCGGGACGCAGTATTTT

cdr3_length: 14
clone_size: NA
j_call: TRBJ2-1
v_call: TRBV11-2
d_call: NA
cdr3_aa: CASSSLTRNNEQFF
cdr3_nt: TGTGCCAGCAGCTCCTTAACTAGAAACAATGAGCAGTTCTTC

cdr3_length: 15
clone_size: NA
j_call: TRBJ2-2
v_call: TRBV7-9
d_call: NA
cdr3_aa: CASSPSSLHTGELFF
cdr3_nt: TGTGCCAGCAGCCCCTCGTCACTACACACCGGGGAGCTGTTTTTT

cdr3_length: 15
clone_size: NA
j_call: TRBJ2-1
v_call: TRBV5-1
d_call: NA
cdr3_aa: CASSSTGGGRNEQFF
cdr3_nt: TGCGCCAGCAGCTCCACAGGGGGGGGAAGGAATGAGCAGTTCTTC

cdr3_length: 15
clone_size: once
j_call: TRBJ2-1
v_call: TRBV5-1
d_call: NA
cdr3_aa: CASSIHREHYNEQFF
cdr3_nt: TGCGCCAGCAGCATACACAGGGAGCATTACAATGAGCAGTTCTTC

cdr3_length: 14
clone_size: NA
j_call: TRBJ1-4
v_call: TRBV5-1
d_call: NA
cdr3_aa: CASSLGGFDEKLFF
cdr3_nt: TGCGCCAGCAGCTTGGGAGGGTTTGATGAAAAACTGTTTTTT

cdr3_length: 16
clone_size: few
j_call: TRBJ2-3
v_call: TRBV7-9
d_call: TRBD1
cdr3_aa: CASSLRRDRITDTQYF
cdr3_nt: TGTGCCAGCAGCTTACGCCGGGACAGAATCACAGATACGCAGTATTTT

cdr3_length: 15
clone_size: NA
j_call: TRBJ2-7
v_call: TRBV25-1
d_call: TRBD1
cdr3_aa: CASSVSTGGYHEQYF
cdr3_nt: TGTGCCAGCAGTGTTTCGACAGGGGGTTACCACGAGCAGTACTTC